The clone carrying this TCR beta chain has only a few counts. This sample stems from a study of blood T cell repertoires in COVID-19. In the study's own analysis: From reference gene primer amplification, estimates of nucleated cell counts were derived. Measured with immunoSEQ multiplex PCR; TCRdb has only the in-frame clones, and not every one. The DNA was the basis for D and trimming; V, J and clone size are from that table. The sample records around 230,000 clones, around 83% being singletons. From germline, CDR1 is SGHRS and CDR2 YFSETQ. V lost 0 bases to trimming and J lost 5 bases, with 9 bases between them. The CDR3 has 14 residues.

Material for sequencing was peripheral blood. The rearrangement joins TRBV5-1 to TRBJ2-1; D may be TRBD1 (7 bases). The TCR sequence derives from a man aged 40-50 years who had recovered from COVID-19. Written as DNA, the CDR3 is TGCGCCAGCAGCTTGGCAGGGGGGAACAATGAGCAGTTCTTC. Its translation: CASSLAGGNNEQFF.